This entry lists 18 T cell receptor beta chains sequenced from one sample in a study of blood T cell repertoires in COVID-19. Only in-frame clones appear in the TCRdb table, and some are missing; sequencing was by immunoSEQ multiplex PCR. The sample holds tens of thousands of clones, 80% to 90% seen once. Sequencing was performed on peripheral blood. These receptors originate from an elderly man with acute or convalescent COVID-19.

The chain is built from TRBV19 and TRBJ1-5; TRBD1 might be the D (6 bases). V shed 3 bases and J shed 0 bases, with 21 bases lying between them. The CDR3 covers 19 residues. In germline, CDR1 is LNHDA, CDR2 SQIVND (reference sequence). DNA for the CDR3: TGTGCCAGTAGTATTCTAAGAGACAGGAAACTTTATAGCAATCAGCCCCAGCATTTT. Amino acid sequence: CASSILRDRKLYSNQPQHF.

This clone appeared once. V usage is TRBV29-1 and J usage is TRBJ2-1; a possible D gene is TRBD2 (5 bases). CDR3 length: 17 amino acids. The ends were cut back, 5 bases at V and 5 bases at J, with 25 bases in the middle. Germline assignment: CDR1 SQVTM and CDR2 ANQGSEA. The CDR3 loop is CSVPSPILYRGHNEQFF. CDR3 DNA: TGCAGCGTTCCTTCCCCCATCCTATACCGGGGTCACAATGAGCAGTTCTTC.

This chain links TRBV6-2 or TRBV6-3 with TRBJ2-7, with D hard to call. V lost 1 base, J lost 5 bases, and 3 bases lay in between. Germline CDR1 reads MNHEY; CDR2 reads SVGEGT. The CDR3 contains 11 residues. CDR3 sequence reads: CASSYFDEQYF. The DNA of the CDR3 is TGTGCCAGCAGTTACTTCGACGAGCAGTACTTC.

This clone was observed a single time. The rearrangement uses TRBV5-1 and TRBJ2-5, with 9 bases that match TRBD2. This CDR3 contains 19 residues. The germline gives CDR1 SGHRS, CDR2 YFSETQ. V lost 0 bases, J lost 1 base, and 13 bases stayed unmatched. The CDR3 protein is CASSLVSLAGPFFQETQYF. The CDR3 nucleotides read TGCGCCAGCAGCTTGGTATCACTAGCGGGCCCGTTCTTCCAAGAGACCCAGTACTTC. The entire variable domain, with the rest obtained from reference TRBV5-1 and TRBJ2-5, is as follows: KAGVTQTPRYLIKTRGQQVTLSCSPISGHRSVSWYQQTPGQGLQFLFEYFSETQRNKGNFPGRFSGRQFSNSRSEMNVSTLELGDSALYLCASSLVSLAGPFFQETQYFGPGTRLLVL.

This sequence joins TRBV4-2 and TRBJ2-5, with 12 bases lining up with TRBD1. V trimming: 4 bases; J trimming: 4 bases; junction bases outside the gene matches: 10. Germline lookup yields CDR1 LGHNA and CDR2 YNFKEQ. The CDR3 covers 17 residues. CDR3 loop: CASSLSSGTGGVETQYF. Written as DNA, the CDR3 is TGTGCCAGCAGCCTCTCGTCCGGGACAGGGGGCGTAGAGACCCAGTACTTC.

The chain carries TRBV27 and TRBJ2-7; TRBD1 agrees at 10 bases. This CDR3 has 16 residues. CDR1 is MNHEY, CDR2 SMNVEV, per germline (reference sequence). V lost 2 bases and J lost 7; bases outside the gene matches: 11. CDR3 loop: CASSLRVRQGAWEQYF. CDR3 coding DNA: TGTGCCAGCAGTTTAAGGGTGAGACAGGGGGCCTGGGAGCAGTACTTC.

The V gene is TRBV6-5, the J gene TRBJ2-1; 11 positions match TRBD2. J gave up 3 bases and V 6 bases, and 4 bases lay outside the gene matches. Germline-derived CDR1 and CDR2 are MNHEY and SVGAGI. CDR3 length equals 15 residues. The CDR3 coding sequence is TGTGCCAGCAGCGCGCTAGCGGGGGGCTACAATGAGCAGTTCTTC. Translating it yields CASSALAGGYNEQFF.

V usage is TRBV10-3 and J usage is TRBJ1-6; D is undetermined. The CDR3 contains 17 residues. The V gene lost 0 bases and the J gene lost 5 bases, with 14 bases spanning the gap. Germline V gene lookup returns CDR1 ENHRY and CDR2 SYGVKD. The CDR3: CAISESGGLINNSPLHF. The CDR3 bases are TGTGCCATCAGTGAGTCTGGCGGACTCATTAATAATTCACCCCTCCACTTT.

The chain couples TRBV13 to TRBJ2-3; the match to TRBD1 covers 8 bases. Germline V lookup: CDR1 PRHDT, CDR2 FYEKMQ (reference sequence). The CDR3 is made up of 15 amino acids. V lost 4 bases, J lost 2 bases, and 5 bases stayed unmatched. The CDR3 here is CASSSDRGHTDTQYF. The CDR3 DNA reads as TGTGCCAGCAGCTCTGACAGGGGACACACAGATACGCAGTATTTT.

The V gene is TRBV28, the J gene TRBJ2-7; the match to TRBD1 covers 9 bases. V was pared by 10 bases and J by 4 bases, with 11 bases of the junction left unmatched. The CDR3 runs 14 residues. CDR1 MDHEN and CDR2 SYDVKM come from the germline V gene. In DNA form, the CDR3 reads TGTGCCATCCAATACCGGGACAGGGTTTACGAGCAGTACTTC. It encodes CAIQYRDRVYEQYF.

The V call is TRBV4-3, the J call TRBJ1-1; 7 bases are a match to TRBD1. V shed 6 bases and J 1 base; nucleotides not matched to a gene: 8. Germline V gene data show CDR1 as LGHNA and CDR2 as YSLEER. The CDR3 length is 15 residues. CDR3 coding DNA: TGCGCCAGCAGACCAAATACAGGGGAGAACACTGAAGCTTTCTTT. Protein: CASRPNTGENTEAFF.

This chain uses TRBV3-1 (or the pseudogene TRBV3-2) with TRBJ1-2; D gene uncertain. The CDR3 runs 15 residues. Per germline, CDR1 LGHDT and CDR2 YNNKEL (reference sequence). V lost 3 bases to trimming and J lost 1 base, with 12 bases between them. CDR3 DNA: TGTGCCAGCAGCCATCGGCAGGCGAATAACTATGGCTACACCTTC. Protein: CASSHRQANNYGYTF.

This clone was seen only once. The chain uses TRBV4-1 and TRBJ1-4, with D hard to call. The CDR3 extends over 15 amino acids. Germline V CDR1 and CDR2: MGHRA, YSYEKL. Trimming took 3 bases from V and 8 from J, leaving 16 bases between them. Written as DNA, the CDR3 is TGCGCCAGCAGCCAGCCCCAGGCCTTTGGGGAAAAACTGTTTTTT. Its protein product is CASSQPQAFGEKLFF.

The CDR3: CASSVGSGDGGYTF. Written as DNA, the CDR3 is TGTGCCAGCAGCGTAGGGTCCGGAGACGGTGGCTACACCTTC. V and J are TRBV9 and TRBJ1-2; the D is unclear. Germline CDR1 and CDR2: SGDLS and YYNGEE. The V end was cut by 0 bases, the J end by 7 bases, with 13 bases between. The CDR3 has 14 amino acids.

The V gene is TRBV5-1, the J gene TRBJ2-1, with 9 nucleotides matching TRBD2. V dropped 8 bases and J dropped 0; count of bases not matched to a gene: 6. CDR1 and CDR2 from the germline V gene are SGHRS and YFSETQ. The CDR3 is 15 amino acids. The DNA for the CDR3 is TGCGCCAGTCTAGCGGGGTACAGCTCCTACAATGAGCAGTTCTTC. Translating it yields CASLAGYSSYNEQFF.

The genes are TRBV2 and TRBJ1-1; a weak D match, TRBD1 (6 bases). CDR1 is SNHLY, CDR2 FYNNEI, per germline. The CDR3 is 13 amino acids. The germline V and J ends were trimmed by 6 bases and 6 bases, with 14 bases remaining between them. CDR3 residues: CASRTGPRAEAFF. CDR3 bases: TGTGCCAGCAGGACAGGACCCAGGGCTGAAGCTTTCTTT.

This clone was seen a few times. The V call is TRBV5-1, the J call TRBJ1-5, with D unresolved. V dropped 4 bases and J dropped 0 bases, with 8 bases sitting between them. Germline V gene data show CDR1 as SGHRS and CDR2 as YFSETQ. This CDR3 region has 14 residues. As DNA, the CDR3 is TGCGCCAGCAGCCCGGGGTATAGCAATCAGCCCCAGCATTTT. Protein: CASSPGYSNQPQHF.

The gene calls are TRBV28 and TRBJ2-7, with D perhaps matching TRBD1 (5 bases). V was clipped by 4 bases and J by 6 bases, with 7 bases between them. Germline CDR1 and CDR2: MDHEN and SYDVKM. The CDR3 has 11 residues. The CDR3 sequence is CASSWGPEQYF. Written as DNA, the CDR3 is TGTGCCAGCAGTTGGGGCCCCGAGCAGTACTTC.